The 27 T cell receptor beta chains listed next were all sequenced from one sample in a study of blood T cell repertoires in COVID-19. The table came from immunoSEQ multiplex PCR; TCRdb's copy has only in-frame clones and leaves some out. Here the sample spans over 250,000 clones, approximately 91% being singletons. The sequencing sample was made of peripheral blood. The receptors shown here come from a woman aged 25 to 39 with acute or convalescent COVID-19.

The chain links TRBV6-6 to TRBJ1-1; D might be TRBD1 (6 bases). Trimming removed 1 base from V and 1 base from J, with 13 bases in between. This CDR3 spans 16 amino acids. Germline V gives CDR1 MNHNY, CDR2 SVGAGI (reference sequence). The CDR3 bases are TGTGCCAGCAGTTACTTTCCGGGACATACGAACACTGAAGCTTTCTTT. It translates to CASSYFPGHTNTEAFF.

The chain has TRBV3-1 (or the pseudogene TRBV3-2) and TRBJ2-3; 10 bases map to TRBD2. J was trimmed by 3 bases and V by 3 bases; bases with no gene match: 3. Germline-derived CDR1 and CDR2 are LGHDT and YNNKEL (reference sequence). This CDR3 has 15 residues. The CDR3 bases are TGTGCCAGCAGCCATACTAGCGGGACAACAGATACGCAGTATTTT. It is translated as CASSHTSGTTDTQYF.

This clone has only one observation. V usage is TRBV18 and J usage is TRBJ2-5, with 10 positions matching TRBD2. Germline V gene lookup returns CDR1 KGHSH and CDR2 LQKENI. The CDR3 contains 15 residues. Unmatched junction bases numbered 3, after V lost 3 bases and J lost 2 bases. For the CDR3, the DNA is TGTGCCAGCTCACCCTATAGCGGGAGGCAAGAGACCCAGTACTTC. Amino acid sequence: CASSPYSGRQETQYF.

J is TRBJ2-7 and V is TRBV6-5; D possibly corresponds to TRBD2 (5 bases). This CDR3 spans 12 amino acids. Germline loops: CDR1 MNHEY, CDR2 SVGAGI. V was cut by 7 bases and J by 4 bases, with 11 bases left in between. The CDR3 region has the DNA TGTGCCAGCACCCTAACTAGATACGAGCAGTACTTC. Translating it yields CASTLTRYEQYF.

This clone has only one observation. V and J are TRBV11-2 and TRBJ2-1; TRBD1 aligns across 11 bases. CDR3 length equals 15 residues. Germline CDR1 reads SGHAT; CDR2 reads FQNNGV. V gave up 6 bases and J gave up 9 bases; unmatched junction bases: 10. CDR3 loop: CASSPRRDRGIEQFF. The CDR3 DNA reads TGTGCCAGCAGTCCTCGTCGGGACAGGGGGATTGAGCAGTTCTTC.

The chain joins TRBV6-2 or TRBV6-3 to TRBJ1-2, with 10 positions matching TRBD1. This CDR3 is built from 15 residues. From germline, CDR1 is MNHEY and CDR2 SVGEGT. The trim removed 5 bases at V and 2 bases at J, leaving 5 bases unmatched. CDR3 coding DNA: TGTGCCAGCAGTGTCGACAGGGGGCCCAACTATGGCTACACCTTC. Translating it yields CASSVDRGPNYGYTF.

This chain joins TRBV2 and TRBJ2-7, with a weak D call TRBD2 (6 bases). This CDR3 spans 14 amino acids. V shed 3 bases and J shed 1 base, with 10 bases lying between them. Germline values: CDR1 SNHLY, CDR2 FYNNEI. The CDR3 is CASSDRDWSYEQYF. The CDR3 bases are TGTGCCAGCAGTGATAGGGACTGGTCCTACGAGCAGTACTTC.

The genes are TRBV19 and TRBJ2-3, with 14 bases fitting TRBD2. The V gene end was trimmed by 3 bases and the J gene end by 2 bases; junction bases not matched to a gene: 4. From germline, CDR1 is LNHDA and CDR2 SQIVND (reference sequence). This CDR3 is 17 amino acids long. This CDR3 is CASSMTSGRAFTDTQYF. As DNA, the CDR3 is TGTGCCAGTAGTATGACTAGCGGGAGGGCCTTCACAGATACGCAGTATTTT.

This clone was recorded only once. This chain links TRBV6-6 with TRBJ2-2, with 13 bases that match TRBD2. The germline V gene has CDR1 MNHNY and CDR2 SVGAGI (reference sequence). This CDR3 region has 18 residues. J lost 1 base, V lost 5 bases, and 7 bases had no gene match. CDR3 in DNA: TGTGCCAGCAGTCGGACTAGCGGGAGAATAGGGAACACCGGGGAGCTGTTTTTT. This codes for CASSRTSGRIGNTGELFF.

The chain employs TRBV27 and TRBJ1-1, with TRBD1 matching over 9 bases. From germline, CDR1 is MNHEY and CDR2 SMNVEV (reference sequence). With V trimmed by 3 bases and J by 2 bases, 1 base remained unmatched. The CDR3 is made up of 14 amino acids. The CDR3 here is CASSLTGGNTEAFF. For the CDR3, the DNA is TGTGCCAGCAGTTTGACAGGGGGTAACACTGAAGCTTTCTTT.

The J gene is TRBJ2-5, the V gene TRBV3-1 (or the pseudogene TRBV3-2); no clear D. CDR1 and CDR2 from the germline V gene are LGHDT and YNNKEL (reference sequence). Trimming left V 2 bases short and J 4 bases short, with 8 bases between. CDR3 size: 13 residues. The CDR3 sequence is CASSQLVGETQYF. The DNA for the CDR3 is TGTGCCAGCAGCCAACTAGTGGGAGAGACCCAGTACTTC.

This rearrangement joins TRBV12-3 or TRBV12-4 to TRBJ2-4, with TRBD2 matching over 7 bases. CDR3 length: 13 residues. The V segment lost 5 bases and the J segment 8 bases; nucleotides outside the gene matches: 6. CDR3 sequence (DNA): TGTGCCAGCAGTGCCCGACTAGCAGACATTCAGTACTTC. Its translation: CASSARLADIQYF.

The CDR3 sequence: CASSVDGSHYGYTF. The CDR3 DNA is TGTGCCAGCAGCGTAGATGGCAGTCACTATGGCTACACCTTC. V and J are TRBV9 and TRBJ1-2; D remains ambiguous. Looked up from germline, CDR1 is SGDLS and CDR2 is YYNGEE. Trimming removed 0 bases from V and 3 bases from J, with 9 bases in between. CDR3 length equals 14 residues.

The chain couples TRBV27 to TRBJ2-5, with TRBD2 matching over 7 bases. The ends lost 1 base at V and 3 bases at J; junction bases unmatched: 5. CDR1 and CDR2 (germline): MNHEY, SMNVEV (reference sequence). The CDR3 contains 15 residues. The chain's CDR3 is CASSLWSSGEETQYF. In DNA, the CDR3 is TGTGCCAGCAGTTTATGGTCTAGCGGAGAAGAGACCCAGTACTTC.

The chain links TRBV19 to TRBJ1-6; no reliable D call. Trimming left V 10 bases short and J 5 bases short, with 15 bases between. The CDR3 covers 14 residues. Germline V gene sequence: CDR1 LNHDA, CDR2 SQIVND (reference sequence). The CDR3 bases are TGTGCCACCGCGACGGGTGAGCATAATTCACCCCTCCACTTT. Encoded protein: CATATGEHNSPLHF.

This clone was detected only a few times. V is TRBV4-3 and J is TRBJ1-5; TRBD1 might be the D (5 bases). CDR1 and CDR2 from the germline V gene are LGHNA and YSLEER. V dropped 0 bases and J dropped 4 bases, with 10 bases sitting between them. This CDR3 spans 15 amino acids. The CDR3 spells CASSQDGGKNQPQHF. CDR3 DNA sequence: TGCGCCAGCAGCCAAGACGGGGGGAAAAATCAGCCCCAGCATTTT.

This clone was recorded a few times. The chain couples TRBV4-1 to TRBJ2-2; 9 bases are shared with TRBD2. Germline V gives CDR1 MGHRA, CDR2 YSYEKL. CDR3 length equals 15 residues. V lost 2 bases to trimming and J lost 6 bases; unmatched junction nucleotides: 4. The CDR3 nucleotides are TGCGCCAGCAGCCAATTTAGCGGGAGCTCCGGGGAGCTGTTTTTT. This encodes CASSQFSGSSGELFF.

This clone has just a few counts. The chain is built from TRBV15 and TRBJ2-2, with 11 bases matching TRBD2. Germline V gene lookup returns CDR1 LNHNV and CDR2 YYDKDF (reference sequence). After removal of 4 bases from V and 7 bases from J, the junction contained 8 bases not matched to a gene. This CDR3 contains 16 residues. The CDR3 sequence is CATSNRLAGLNGELFF. CDR3 DNA sequence: TGTGCCACCAGCAATCGACTAGCGGGATTAAACGGGGAGCTGTTTTTT.

The V gene is TRBV2, the J gene TRBJ2-7; 9 positions match TRBD2. J lost 2 bases, V lost 5 bases, and 4 bases had no gene match. The CDR3 contains 14 residues. Germline V gene sequence: CDR1 SNHLY, CDR2 FYNNEI. Here the CDR3 DNA reads TGTGCCAGCAGTACGACTAGCGGAGCCTACGAGCAGTACTTC. Its protein is CASSTTSGAYEQYF.

The V call is TRBV6-2 or TRBV6-3, the J call TRBJ1-4; maybe TRBD1 (5 bases). V was cut by 2 bases and J by 6 bases, with 16 bases left in between. In germline, CDR1 is MNHEY, CDR2 SVGEGT. The CDR3 has 16 amino acids. CDR3 nucleotides: TGTGCCAGCAGTTACAGGAGAGGGGTAGCGGATGAAAAACTGTTTTTT. Translated, it gives CASSYRRGVADEKLFF.

This chain joins TRBV10-3 and TRBJ1-5, with TRBD1 matching over 7 bases. Germline lookup yields CDR1 ENHRY and CDR2 SYGVKD. This CDR3 has 13 amino acids. V was clipped by 10 bases and J by 4 bases; unmatched bases: 7. The chain's CDR3 is CATKQGENQPQHF. The DNA for the CDR3 is TGTGCCACGAAGCAGGGGGAAAATCAGCCCCAGCATTTT.

This rearrangement joins TRBV9 to TRBJ2-7, with D possibly matching TRBD1 (6 bases). The CDR3 runs 15 residues. Germline lookup yields CDR1 SGDLS and CDR2 YYNGEE. V was cut by 0 bases and J by 0 bases, with 10 bases left in between. The CDR3 loop is CASSVARDTSYEQYF. The DNA of the CDR3 is TGTGCCAGCAGCGTAGCTCGGGACACCTCCTACGAGCAGTACTTC.

The genes are TRBV30 and TRBJ2-1; 7 nucleotides agree with TRBD2. This CDR3 region has 16 residues. The germline gives CDR1 GTSNPN, CDR2 SVGIG (reference sequence). V lost 0 bases to trimming and J lost 6 bases; unmatched junction nucleotides: 11. CDR3 amino acids: CAWSVRGGGQFNEQFF. For the CDR3, the DNA is TGTGCCTGGAGTGTACGGGGCGGGGGTCAGTTCAATGAGCAGTTCTTC.

The rearrangement joins TRBV6-2 or TRBV6-3 to TRBJ2-3, with 12 bases fitting TRBD2. CDR3 size: 16 residues. V dropped 5 bases and J dropped 1; count of bases not matched to a gene: 4. Germline assignment: CDR1 MNHEY and CDR2 SVGEGT. CDR3 nucleotides: TGTGCCAGCAGTCCGACTAGCGGGAGTGGCACAGATACGCAGTATTTT. Its translation is CASSPTSGSGTDTQYF.

The J gene is TRBJ1-1, the V gene TRBV19; the D is unclear. Germline V gene lookup returns CDR1 LNHDA and CDR2 SQIVND (reference sequence). The CDR3 is 14 amino acids. V was trimmed by 5 bases and J by 5 bases, leaving 15 bases between them. CDR3 nucleotides: TGTGCCAGTAGTTTCCGTGCGGGAGGGACTGAAGCTTTCTTT. Translating gives CASSFRAGGTEAFF. Drawing the rest from reference TRBV19 and TRBJ1-1, the complete variable domain is DGGITQSPKYLFRKEGQNVTLSCEQNLNHDAMYWYRQDPGQGLRLIYYSQIVNDFQKGDIAEGYSVSREKKESFPLTVTSAQKNPTAFYLCASSFRAGGTEAFFGQGTRLTVV.

V and J are TRBV27 and TRBJ2-7; TRBD2 matches at 9 bases. The CDR3 totals 15 residues. Germline values: CDR1 MNHEY, CDR2 SMNVEV (reference sequence). V lost 5 bases and J lost 2; bases outside the gene matches: 7. CDR3 DNA sequence: TGTGCCAGCAGTCACAAAGGGACTAGCCCCTACGAGCAGTACTTC. This sequence encodes CASSHKGTSPYEQYF.

This clone has just a few counts. The chain employs TRBV7-9 and TRBJ1-6; the D is unclear. V lost 1 base and J lost 5, with 9 bases in between. There are 15 residues in the CDR3. CDR1 is SEHNR and CDR2 is FQNEAQ in the germline V gene (reference sequence). Here the CDR3 reads CASSLGQTNNSPLHF. As DNA, the CDR3 is TGTGCCAGCAGCTTAGGTCAGACAAATAATTCACCCCTCCACTTT.